A selection of T cell receptor beta chains follows, all from one sample in a study of blood T cell repertoires in COVID-19. Clones were read by immunoSEQ multiplex PCR, and TCRdb kept only the in-frame ones, dropping some. Of about 83,000 clones listed, about 88% are singletons. The sequenced material came from peripheral blood. Every receptor here comes from a woman older than 75 with active or convalescent COVID-19. Each CDR3 is given with its conserved first and last residue. The D gene is left open where the match is weak. Clone size, where shown, is once, few, many, or a class for clones that have expanded.

v_call,j_call,d_call,clone_size,cdr3_aa,cdr3_nt
TRBV6-8,TRBJ1-5,.,once,CASKSNQPQHF,TGTGCCAGCAAATCGAATCAGCCCCAGCATTTT
TRBV4-3,TRBJ1-1,TRBD1,.,CASSHLDREAEAFF,TGCGCCAGCAGCCACTTAGACAGGGAGGCTGAAGCTTTCTTT
TRBV7-9,TRBJ2-7,.,.,CASSLVAGTYEQYF,TGTGCCAGCAGCTTAGTCGCAGGTACCTACGAGCAGTACTTC
TRBV4-3,TRBJ1-5,.,.,CASSQNLVSNQPQHF,TGCGCCAGCAGCCAGAACTTAGTTAGCAATCAGCCCCAGCATTTT
TRBV7-2,TRBJ2-7,TRBD2,.,CASSSGLAGARSSYEQYF,TGTGCCAGCAGTTCCGGACTAGCGGGGGCCAGGAGCTCCTACGAGCAGTACTTC
TRBV18,TRBJ1-4,TRBD1,.,CASSPQGQGAATNEKLFF,TGTGCCAGCTCACCCCAGGGACAGGGGGCGGCAACTAATGAAAAACTGTTTTTT
TRBV30,TRBJ1-5,.,few,CAWTGGPGQPQHF,TGTGCCTGGACCGGGGGGCCCGGGCAGCCCCAGCATTTT
TRBV9,TRBJ1-2,.,once,CASSVAVTGPGYTF,TGTGCCAGCAGCGTAGCTGTTACGGGTCCTGGCTACACCTTC
TRBV2,TRBJ1-4,.,.,CASSNRGREKLFF,TGTGCCAGCAGTAACCGAGGGCGGGAAAAACTGTTTTTT
TRBV19,TRBJ1-6,.,.,CASSIGDLYSPLHF,TGTGCCAGTAGTATTGGGGACTTATATTCACCCCTCCACTTT
TRBV28,TRBJ1-1,.,.,CASSSPSLNTEAFF,TGTGCCAGCAGTTCCCCGAGTCTGAACACTGAAGCTTTCTTT
TRBV5-6,TRBJ2-3,TRBD2,.,CASSSYGVAGRRSDTQYF,TGTGCCAGCAGCTCTTATGGCGTAGCGGGGCGACGGTCAGATACGCAGTATTTT
TRBV12-3/TRBV12-4,TRBJ2-7,.,.,CASSPMSLREQYF,TGTGCCAGCAGTCCCATGTCCCTGCGAGAGCAGTACTTC
TRBV5-4,TRBJ1-6,.,once,CASSSRSGQSSPLHF,TGTGCCAGCAGCTCTAGATCCGGACAGTCTTCACCCCTCCACTTT
TRBV5-1,TRBJ1-1,.,.,CASSFTGYTEAFF,TGCGCCAGCAGTTTTACAGGGTACACTGAAGCTTTCTTT
TRBV28,TRBJ2-7,.,.,CASSRTFSYEQYF,TGTGCCAGCAGCCGGACATTCTCCTACGAGCAGTACTTC
TRBV7-3,TRBJ2-3,TRBD2,.,CASSYVAGETDTQYF,TGTGCCAGCAGCTACGTAGCGGGGGAGACAGATACGCAGTATTTT
TRBV4-1,TRBJ2-5,TRBD2,few,CASSQEGTRREETQYF,TGCGCCAGCAGCCAAGAAGGGACTAGGAGGGAAGAGACCCAGTACTTC
TRBV3-1/TRBV3-2,TRBJ2-5,TRBD2,.,CASSHGTSGGAGETQYF,TGTGCCAGCAGCCACGGGACTAGCGGGGGGGCCGGAGAGACCCAGTACTTC
TRBV6-1,TRBJ1-1,.,.,CASSEFRINTEAFF,TGTGCCAGCAGTGAATTCAGAATAAACACTGAAGCTTTCTTT
TRBV15,TRBJ1-5,.,.,CANWGRWGNQPQHF,TGTGCTAATTGGGGGCGCTGGGGCAATCAGCCCCAGCATTTT
TRBV19,TRBJ2-2,.,.,CASRATNTGELFF,TGTGCCAGTAGGGCAACGAACACCGGGGAGCTGTTTTTT
TRBV4-3,TRBJ2-1,TRBD2,.,CASSQESRGAYNEQFF,TGCGCCAGCAGCCAAGAGTCCCGGGGGGCCTACAATGAGCAGTTCTTC
TRBV28,TRBJ2-3,TRBD2,.,CASSSGSGGTFTDTQYF,TGTGCCAGCAGTTCCGGAAGCGGGGGGACTTTCACAGATACGCAGTATTTT
TRBV7-9,TRBJ2-2,.,few,CAPGETNTGELFF,TGTGCCCCAGGGGAGACTAACACCGGGGAGCTGTTTTTT
TRBV9,TRBJ1-1,.,.,CASSGDEGSTEAFF,TGTGCCAGCAGCGGTGACGAAGGGAGCACTGAAGCTTTCTTT
TRBV12-3/TRBV12-4,TRBJ1-3,.,.,CASRHLSGNTIYF,TGTGCCAGCCGACACCTCTCTGGAAACACCATATATTTT
TRBV7-2,TRBJ1-5,.,.,CASSLAAGSNQPQHF,TGTGCCAGCAGCTTAGCGGCGGGTTCGAATCAGCCCCAGCATTTT
TRBV28,TRBJ1-1,.,.,CASSSPSIGAFNTEAFF,TGTGCCAGCAGTTCTCCATCAATTGGGGCATTCAACACTGAAGCTTTCTTT
TRBV27,TRBJ1-2,.,.,CASSLGGEGYTF,TGTGCCAGCAGTTTAGGGGGGGAGGGCTACACCTTC
TRBV12-5,TRBJ1-2,.,.,CASGPGVLYGYTF,TGTGCTAGTGGACCAGGCGTCCTCTATGGCTACACCTTC
TRBV19,TRBJ2-7,.,.,CASGRGPTLEQYF,TGTGCCAGTGGGCGGGGACCGACCCTCGAGCAGTACTTC
TRBV7-9,TRBJ2-2,TRBD2,.,CASSPPGGYTGELFF,TGTGCCAGCAGCCCTCCGGGGGGGTACACCGGGGAGCTGTTTTTT
TRBV28,TRBJ2-7,.,.,CASESSQAAYEQYF,TGTGCCAGCGAGTCCTCTCAAGCGGCCTACGAGCAGTACTTC
TRBV6-6,TRBJ1-1,.,.,CASSTRGMNTEAFF,TGTGCCAGCAGTACCAGGGGAATGAACACTGAAGCTTTCTTT
TRBV9,TRBJ2-7,TRBD2,.,CASSPSGGVSYEQYF,TGTGCCAGCAGCCCTAGCGGGGGGGTCTCCTACGAGCAGTACTTC
TRBV6-5,TRBJ1-5,.,.,CASSTRGYQPQHF,TGTGCCAGCAGCACCCGGGGTTATCAGCCCCAGCATTTT
TRBV4-3,TRBJ1-1,.,.,CASSQDRGGWNTEAFF,TGCGCCAGCAGCCAAGATCGGGGGGGTTGGAACACTGAAGCTTTCTTT
TRBV27,TRBJ1-1,.,.,CASSFSSNTEAFF,TGTGCCAGCAGTTTTTCCTCGAACACTGAAGCTTTCTTT
TRBV6-5,TRBJ1-1,.,.,CASSYSLSGNTEAFF,TGTGCCAGCAGTTACTCTTTATCAGGTAACACTGAAGCTTTCTTT
TRBV7-6,TRBJ1-1,TRBD1,.,CASSRGQGNTEAFF,TGTGCCAGCAGCAGGGGACAGGGCAACACTGAAGCTTTCTTT
TRBV28,TRBJ1-3,TRBD1,.,CASSLTPTGGNTIYF,TGTGCCAGCAGTTTAACCCCGACAGGGGGAAACACCATATATTTT
TRBV18,TRBJ1-1,.,.,CASSPTQGLNTEAFF,TGTGCCAGCTCACCTACCCAGGGGCTGAACACTGAAGCTTTCTTT
TRBV4-1,TRBJ1-2,.,.,CASSQPDYYGYTF,TGCGCCAGCAGCCAACCAGACTACTATGGCTACACCTTC